The 12 T cell receptor beta chains in this list originate from one sample, sequenced in a study of siplizumab effects on memory and regulatory T cells (dated by TCRdb to the late 2010s). To prepare the library, the immunoSEQ multiplex PCR assay was applied. The table was pulled from immuneACCESS by TCRdb, which kept in-frame rearrangements only. Such tables lose some clones; where checked, under half of the loss comes from unresolved V genes, and the rest has no known cause. For this sample the table gives about 60,000 clones, of which approximately 87% were detected only once. Less than 4% of the sample is in the top ten clones. The sample was memory CD4+ T cells sorted from blood. The cell subset or site label, as the study defines it: unstimulated CD4+ memory T cells. These TCRs come from a human donor in good health.

This clone was seen once. The chain joins TRBV29-1 to TRBJ2-7; D tentatively reads TRBD1 or TRBD2 (7 bases each). Trimming pared 7 bases from V and 1 base from J, leaving 14 bases between. The CDR3 length is 13 residues. Germline CDR1 SQVTM, CDR2 ANQGSEA. The DNA for the CDR3 is TGCAGCGCCGTGCAGGGGGGGTCCTACGAGCAGTACTTC. It translates to CSAVQGGSYEQYF.

This clone was recorded only once. CDR3 in DNA: TGTGCCAGCAGCCTCTCCGGAGGGGATACGCAGTATTTT. The encoded protein is CASSLSGGDTQYF. The V call is TRBV6-1, the J call TRBJ2-3, with a weak D call TRBD2 (6 bases). The CDR3 extends over 13 amino acids. Germline V gene sequence: CDR1 MNHNS, CDR2 SASEGT. The V end was cut by 6 bases, the J end by 6 bases, with 13 bases between.

A note on this clone: At one boundary the junction diverges from the germline segment, which might be a read error. The J gene is TRBJ1-1, the V gene TRBV12-5, with TRBD1 as a possible D gene (5 bases). This CDR3 comprises 11 residues. CDR1 LGHNT and CDR2 FRNRAP come from the germline V gene. This CDR3 is CASGLGGEAFF. The DNA for the CDR3 is TGTGCTAGTGGCTTGGGGGGGGAAGCTTTCTTT.

V usage is TRBV10-3 and J usage is TRBJ1-2; a weak D match, TRBD1 (5 bases). The germline V and J ends were trimmed by 0 bases and 2 bases, with 10 bases remaining between them. The CDR3 has 15 residues. Germline lookup yields CDR1 ENHRY and CDR2 SYGVKD. CDR3 bases: TGTGCCATCAGTGAGTCGCAGGGATCCAACTATGGCTACACCTTC. Amino acid sequence: CAISESQGSNYGYTF.

The chain links TRBV9 to TRBJ2-5; the D call may be TRBD1 or TRBD2 (6 bases each). This CDR3 is built from 15 residues. Germline V gene data show CDR1 as SGDLS and CDR2 as YYNGEE. The V gene lost 0 bases and the J gene lost 1 base, with 10 bases spanning the gap. CDR3 residues: CASSVGGALQETQYF. The CDR3 DNA reads TGTGCCAGCAGCGTAGGGGGGGCGCTCCAAGAGACCCAGTACTTC.

The gene calls are TRBV5-4 and TRBJ2-7; TRBD2 is a possible D gene (5 bases). Between the trimmed V and J ends, which lost 0 bases and 0 bases, there was a span of 10 bases. The germline V gene has CDR1 SGHNT and CDR2 YYREEE (reference sequence). This CDR3 has 15 residues. The CDR3 nucleotides read TGTGCCAGCAGCTTGGGTGGAGGTAGCTCCTACGAGCAGTACTTC. Protein sequence: CASSLGGGSSYEQYF.

The genes are TRBV7-2 and TRBJ1-2; D uncertain. Trimming stripped 3 bases from V and 6 bases from J, with 8 bases between. The germline gives CDR1 SGHTA, CDR2 FQGNSA. The CDR3 is 12 amino acids. The CDR3 sequence is CASSFDANGYTF. The CDR3 region has the DNA TGTGCCAGCAGCTTCGACGCGAATGGCTACACCTTC.

The chain has TRBV5-1 and TRBJ1-1, with D perhaps TRBD1 (5 bases). V was pared by 3 bases and J by 3 bases, with 12 bases between. Looked up from germline, CDR1 is SGHRS and CDR2 is YFSETQ. The CDR3 runs 14 residues. Here the CDR3 DNA reads TGCGCCAGCAGCTCAGGGAACAGAGACACTGAAGCTTTCTTT. Protein sequence: CASSSGNRDTEAFF.

The chain is built from TRBV27 and TRBJ1-2; tentatively, D is TRBD1 (6 bases). The CDR3 consists of 14 residues. The ends were cut back, 8 bases at V and 7 bases at J, with 20 bases in the middle. The germline gives CDR1 MNHEY, CDR2 SMNVEV (reference sequence). CDR3 amino acids: CASRLTGDPSGYTF. CDR3 DNA: TGTGCCAGCCGACTGACAGGCGACCCCTCTGGCTACACCTTC.

This clone was seen a few times. This rearrangement joins TRBV29-1 to TRBJ1-6; TRBD1 matches 9 bases. This CDR3 spans 13 amino acids. The germline V gene has CDR1 SQVTM and CDR2 ANQGSEA. The V and J ends lost 5 bases and 10 bases, in that order; junction bases with no gene match: 6. The CDR3 sequence: CSVSTGGNSPLHF. CDR3 in DNA: TGCAGCGTTTCGACAGGGGGTAACTCACCCCTCCACTTT.

V is TRBV6-1 and J is TRBJ1-2; 9 bases are shared with TRBD1. V gave up 7 bases and J gave up 6 bases; unmatched junction bases: 6. The germline gives CDR1 MNHNS, CDR2 SASEGT. The CDR3 has 13 residues. CDR3: CASMKQGANGYTF. In DNA form, the CDR3 reads TGTGCCAGCATGAAACAGGGGGCGAATGGCTACACCTTC.

The chain couples TRBV5-1 to TRBJ1-2; 7 bases are a match to TRBD1. The CDR3 sequence is 14 residues long. Losses at the gene ends were 4 bases for V and 4 bases for J; bases not matched to a gene: 7. Looked up from germline, CDR1 is SGHRS and CDR2 is YFSETQ. The CDR3 spells CASSRLGDSYGYTF. As DNA, the CDR3 is TGCGCCAGCAGCCGTTTAGGGGACAGCTATGGCTACACCTTC.